One sample yielded the 4 T cell receptor beta chains listed below, sequenced in a study of blood T cell repertoires in COVID-19. Clones were sequenced by immunoSEQ multiplex PCR, and TCRdb holds only the in-frame ones, with some missing. The table records about 180,000 clones, about 80% of them present only once. The specimen was peripheral blood. These receptors were taken from a woman aged 70-85 years with acute or convalescent COVID-19.

CDR3 amino acids: CASSLGKLVAYEQYF. The CDR3 nucleotides read TGTGCCAGCAGCTTAGGAAAACTAGTAGCCTACGAGCAGTACTTC. The chain combines TRBV7-2 with TRBJ2-7, with a possible D match to TRBD2 (5 bases). With 1 base removed from V and 2 bases from J, the gap between germline ends came to 12 bases. Germline CDR1 SGHTA, CDR2 FQGNSA. This CDR3 is built from 15 residues. Together with reference TRBV7-2 and TRBJ2-7, the CDR3 gives the full variable domain: GAGVSQSPSNKVTEKGKDVELRCDPISGHTALYWYRQSLGQGLEFLIYFQGNSAPDKSGLPSDRFSAERTGGSVSTLTIQRTQQEDSAVYLCASSLGKLVAYEQYFGPGTRLTVT.

The chain employs TRBV24-1 and TRBJ1-1; tentative D call: TRBD1 (6 bases). V lost 3 bases, J lost 8 bases, and 12 bases lay in between. CDR3 length: 13 residues. Germline V gives CDR1 KGHDR, CDR2 SFDVKD. CDR3 sequence reads: CATSDGGQPEAFF. As DNA, the CDR3 is TGTGCCACCAGTGATGGGGGCCAACCAGAAGCTTTCTTT.

This chain connects TRBV4-2 to TRBJ2-3, with 7 bases lining up with TRBD1. V shed 0 bases, J shed 1 base, and the junction held 7 bases outside the gene matches. The CDR3 consists of 17 residues. Germline V CDR1 and CDR2: LGHNA, YNFKEQ. The CDR3 DNA is TGTGCCAGCAGCCAAGAATGGGACAGTTTAGGCACAGATACGCAGTATTTT. This sequence encodes CASSQEWDSLGTDTQYF.

The V gene is TRBV4-1, the J gene TRBJ1-2, with unresolved D. Deletions cut 0 bases from V and 7 bases from J, with 18 bases between. There are 16 residues in the CDR3. Germline CDR1 MGHRA, CDR2 YSYEKL. CDR3 sequence: CASSQDWEASKRGYTF. The DNA for the CDR3 is TGCGCCAGCAGCCAAGATTGGGAGGCCAGCAAACGTGGCTACACCTTC.